One sample yielded the 21 T cell receptor beta chains listed below, sequenced in a study of early T cells in non-severe SARS-CoV-2 infection. TCRdb recomputed calls from the 5' RACE reads with MiXCR, one row per CDR3 protein. Of 50,000 to 65,000 distinct CDR3 sequences in the sample, around 11% are singletons; the top ten hold less than 3.5%. This material consisted of whole blood, taken at baseline. These TCRs come from an adult who was a healthcare worker with PCR-confirmed SARS-CoV-2 infection or an uninfected control (not recorded which).

This clonotype has a handful of counts. This rearrangement joins TRBV7-9 to TRBJ2-3; D is tentatively TRBD1 or TRBD2 (6 bases each). V was pared by 4 bases and J by 3 bases, with 11 bases between. This CDR3 spans 14 amino acids. Germline V gives CDR1 SEHNR, CDR2 FQNEAQ (reference sequence). The CDR3 sequence is CASSSTGRTDTQYF. CDR3 bases: TGTGCCAGCAGCTCAACAGGGAGGACAGATACGCAGTATTTT.

This clonotype has more than one count but fewer than ten. Germline is not matched at one junction end, which may reflect a read error. The V call is TRBV11-2, the J call TRBJ2-1, with a weak D call TRBD1 (5 bases). Germline CDR1 is SGHAT and CDR2 is FQNNGV. This CDR3 has 15 amino acids. The chain's CDR3 is CASSLDSWGYNEQFF. The CDR3 nucleotides are TGTGCCAGCAGCCTAGACAGCTGGGGCTACAATGAGCAGTTCTTC.

This clonotype appeared once. The chain joins TRBV4-1 to TRBJ1-5; 7 bases are shared with TRBD1. Germline V lookup: CDR1 MGHRA, CDR2 YSYEKL. The CDR3 extends over 15 amino acids. V dropped 2 bases and J dropped 7; count of bases not matched to a gene: 8. Here the CDR3 reads CASSQRGTAVQPQHF. CDR3 coding DNA: TGCGCCAGCAGCCAACGCGGGACAGCAGTCCAGCCCCAGCATTTT.

The chain carries TRBV9 and TRBJ1-2; D might be TRBD1 (6 bases). The V gene's germline CDR1 is SGDLS and CDR2 YYNGEE. With 0 bases removed from V and 3 bases from J, the gap between germline ends came to 6 bases. The CDR3 contains 13 residues. The CDR3: CASSVGQDYGYTF. The CDR3 DNA is TGTGCCAGCAGCGTAGGACAGGACTATGGCTACACCTTC.

This sequence joins TRBV18 and TRBJ2-5; 7 bases fit TRBD1. CDR3 size: 17 residues. V was pared by 5 bases and J by 1 base, with 13 bases of the junction left unmatched. Germline CDR1 reads KGHSH; CDR2 reads LQKENI. The CDR3 reads CASSTFRTGVLQETQYF. The CDR3 DNA reads as TGTGCCAGCTCAACGTTCAGGACAGGTGTACTCCAAGAGACCCAGTACTTC.

On this clonotype: This may come from a read error, since a much larger clone is one base off. CDR3 nucleotides: TGTGCCAGCAGCTTACAACGCGAAAAACTGTGTTTT. It codes for CASSLQREKLCF. The chain is built from TRBV7-8 and TRBJ1-4; D is unresolved. This CDR3 is 12 amino acids long. Germline V gene lookup returns CDR1 SGHVS and CDR2 FQNEAQ.

The chain employs TRBV29-1 and TRBJ1-1; 7 bases map to TRBD1. The V segment lost 5 bases and the J segment 1 base; nucleotides outside the gene matches: 10. This CDR3 spans 15 amino acids. Germline CDR1 is SQVTM and CDR2 is ANQGSEA. CDR3 nucleotides: TGCAGCGTTCGACAGGGCGCTGGGAGGAACACTGAAGCTTTCTTT. It specifies CSVRQGAGRNTEAFF.

This chain uses TRBV12-3 or TRBV12-4 with TRBJ1-2; D is possibly TRBD1 (5 bases). Trimming left V 6 bases short and J 4 bases short, with 15 bases between. The CDR3 runs to 14 residues. CDR3 loop: CASRAGTATYGYTF. The CDR3 DNA reads TGTGCCAGCAGGGCCGGGACGGCCACCTATGGCTACACCTTC.

There are many counts of this clonotype. This rearrangement joins TRBV7-9 to TRBJ1-6; D is possibly TRBD1 (5 bases). Trimming removed 5 bases at V and 5 bases at J, with 16 bases between. Germline lookup yields CDR1 SEHNR and CDR2 FQNEAQ (reference sequence). The CDR3 length is 16 residues. The CDR3 region is CASSLGTAGNNSPLHF. The CDR3 DNA follows: TGTGCCAGCAGCCTGGGGACCGCTGGCAATAATTCACCCCTCCACTTT.

This clonotype was seen ten or more times. The CDR3 nucleotides are TGTGCCAGCAGCTTGCGGGGGGGAGAAACAGATACGCAGTATTTT. Its translation is CASSLRGGETDTQYF. The chain links TRBV11-2 to TRBJ2-3; 9 bases are a match to TRBD2. The CDR3 is 15 residues long. From germline, CDR1 is SGHAT and CDR2 FQNNGV. The ends lost 3 bases at V and 3 bases at J; junction bases unmatched: 4.

The chain links TRBV12-3 or TRBV12-4 to TRBJ2-3; a weak D match, TRBD2 (5 bases). The CDR3 sequence is 15 residues long. V lost 6 bases and J 5 bases, leaving 18 bases between the germline ends. CDR3 protein: CASRPPGRSIDTQYF. The CDR3 DNA sequence: TGTGCCAGCAGACCTCCGGGAAGGTCGATAGATACGCAGTATTTT.

The sample holds a few counts of this clonotype. The J gene is TRBJ2-7, the V gene TRBV11-2; D unresolved. CDR3 length: 12 amino acids. From germline, CDR1 is SGHAT and CDR2 FQNNGV. V lost 3 bases and J 4 bases, leaving 7 bases between the germline ends. For the CDR3, the DNA is TGTGCCAGCAGCTTCAACTTGTACGAGCAGTACTTC. Its protein is CASSFNLYEQYF.

This clonotype occurred a few times. This rearrangement joins TRBV5-5 to TRBJ2-3; the D gene could be TRBD1 or TRBD2 (5 bases each). The CDR3 consists of 14 residues. V was clipped by 4 bases and J by 2 bases, with 11 bases between them. The V gene's germline CDR1 is SGHKS and CDR2 YYEKEE (reference sequence). The CDR3 protein is CASSNLGTTDTQYF. The CDR3 bases are TGTGCCAGCAGCAACCTAGGGACCACAGATACGCAGTATTTT.

This clonotype was counted at least ten times. V gene TRBV7-9 combines with J gene TRBJ1-2, with D perhaps TRBD1 (6 bases). Per the germline V gene, CDR1 is SEHNR and CDR2 is FQNEAQ (reference sequence). This CDR3 region has 14 residues. V shed 4 bases and J shed 4 bases, with 13 bases lying between them. CDR3 sequence: CASSSTGEAYGYTF. CDR3 nucleotides: TGTGCCAGCAGCTCGACAGGAGAAGCCTATGGCTACACCTTC.

J is TRBJ1-6 and V is TRBV11-2; D call uncertain. V lost 3 bases to trimming and J lost 7 bases, with 10 bases between them. Germline values: CDR1 SGHAT, CDR2 FQNNGV. CDR3 length: 14 amino acids. The CDR3 is CASSFTDQNSPLHF. CDR3 DNA: TGTGCCAGCAGCTTCACCGACCAAAATTCACCCCTCCACTTT.

V is TRBV9 and J is TRBJ2-3, with 7 bases fitting TRBD1. The CDR3 spans 14 residues. From germline, CDR1 is SGDLS and CDR2 YYNGEE. Losses at the gene ends were 0 bases for V and 5 bases for J; bases not matched to a gene: 3. The CDR3 spells CASSVAGQLDTQYF. Written as DNA, the CDR3 is TGTGCCAGCAGCGTAGCGGGACAGTTAGATACGCAGTATTTT.

This clonotype is labeled as medium-sized. The chain couples TRBV7-9 to TRBJ1-2; D unresolved. The V end was cut by 3 bases, the J end by 5 bases, with 7 bases between. The germline V gene has CDR1 SEHNR and CDR2 FQNEAQ (reference sequence). CDR3 size: 12 residues. The CDR3 sequence: CASSFGEYGYTF. CDR3 nucleotides: TGTGCCAGCAGCTTTGGGGAATATGGCTACACCTTC.

This clonotype was observed a few times. The chain recombines TRBV15 with TRBJ2-7, with D possibly being TRBD1 or TRBD2 (5 bases each). This CDR3 spans 13 amino acids. The V and J ends lost 8 bases and 2 bases respectively, with 13 bases between them. CDR1 is LNHNV, CDR2 YYDKDF, per germline (reference sequence). The CDR3 DNA follows: TGTGCCACCGCTGTTGGGACCGCCTACGAGCAGTACTTC. Its protein is CATAVGTAYEQYF.

The gene calls are TRBV28 and TRBJ2-6; possible D gene TRBD2, 6 bases. V was trimmed by 5 bases and J by 0 bases, leaving 20 bases between them. Germline V gene lookup returns CDR1 MDHEN and CDR2 SYDVKM. The CDR3 runs 19 residues. Here the CDR3 reads CASSPLTGTFSSGANVLTF. As DNA, the CDR3 is TGTGCCAGCAGTCCCCTTACCGGGACTTTCAGCTCTGGGGCCAACGTCCTGACTTTC.

Remarks on this clonotype: A much larger clone lies a single base off, so this may be a read error. The V and J genes are TRBV3-1 and TRBJ2-3; D gene uncertain. This CDR3 is 13 amino acids long. Deletions cut 5 bases from V and 6 bases from J, with 12 bases between. Germline V gene sequence: CDR1 LGHDT, CDR2 YNNKEL (reference sequence). This CDR3 reads CASSGTIGDTQYF. In DNA form, the CDR3 reads TGTGCCAGCAGCGGCACGATTGGGGATACGCAGTATTTT.

This clonotype has just one count. This chain joins TRBV3-1 and TRBJ1-2; 7 bases are shared with TRBD1. In germline, CDR1 is LGHDT, CDR2 YNNKEL (reference sequence). The V gene end was trimmed by 4 bases and the J gene end by 5 bases; junction bases not matched to a gene: 13. The CDR3 spans 16 residues. CDR3 nucleotides: TGTGCCAGCAGCCCGACCCGGGGGACAGTCGAGTATGGCTACACCTTC. Encoded protein: CASSPTRGTVEYGYTF.